Here is one TCR beta chain with its context. What it recognizes is unknown. This sample was taken from a study of T cell repertoires in cytomegalovirus infection. About the research overall: In the study, CMV epitopes included recently identified HLA-C-restricted and well-studied HLA-B-restricted ones. Whole-study results and caveats: In two of eight donors, the top clonotype was HLA-C-restricted CMV-specific.

The germline gives CDR1 MDHEN, CDR2 SYDVKM. Trimming removed 10 bases from V and 2 bases from J, with 27 bases in between. The CDR3 has 17 amino acids. TCRdb fed the reads into MiXCR, producing one record per CDR3 protein. The sample shows just over 450,000 distinct CDR3 sequences, approximately 46% of them seen only once. The TCR comes from a human donor in good health (CMV status not recorded). Some clones in this sample may be carry-over from other donors' samples. The rearrangement links TRBV28 to TRBJ2-7, with D perhaps TRBD2 (5 bases). The input for sequencing was cultured PBMCs, taken from culture after CMV antigen stimulation. The CDR3 sequence: CATSLSSALRGTYEQYF. CDR3 DNA sequence: TGTGCCACCTCTTTGTCGTCAGCCTTGCGAGGGACCTACGAGCAGTACTTC.